The 30 T cell receptor beta chains below all came from one sample that was sequenced in a study of T-cell reconstitution after alpha-beta-depleted transplantation in children. Preparation of the TCRbeta library involved a method that used unique molecular identifiers. TCRdb independently ran MiXCR on the PCR reads; one entry per CDR3 protein. The repertoire holds some 830,000 distinct CDR3 sequences, around 17% seen once, with under 6% in the top ten. The input for sequencing was PBMCs, mostly from graft donor cells, taken 360 days after TCRalphabeta/CD19-depleted stem cell transplant. All receptors derive from a male patient younger than 18 who had a stem cell transplant for acute lymphoblastic leukemia, so the T cells may come from the graft donor.

The V and J genes are TRBV12-3 or TRBV12-4 and TRBJ2-7; possibly TRBD1 for D (6 bases). This CDR3 is built from 14 residues. Deletions cut 5 bases from V and 5 bases from J, with 16 bases between. CDR3 DNA sequence: TGTGCCAGCAGTCCATCGGGACAAGCCCACGAGCAGTACTTC. Translation: CASSPSGQAHEQYF.

The chain employs TRBV29-1 and TRBJ2-7; 10 bases are shared with TRBD2. Germline assignment: CDR1 SQVTM and CDR2 ANQGSEA. Trimming cost V 4 bases and J 3 bases; bases outside gene matches: 15. This CDR3 region has 17 residues. As DNA, the CDR3 is TGCAGCGTTGGGCTAGGAGCGGGAGGGCCGGTTGTCTACGAGCAGTACTTC. Translation gives CSVGLGAGGPVVYEQYF.

At least ten counts were recorded for this clonotype. J is TRBJ1-1 and V is TRBV10-3, with D uncertain. Germline loops: CDR1 ENHRY, CDR2 SYGVKD. The CDR3 sequence is 12 residues long. V lost 5 bases and J 10 bases, leaving 14 bases between the germline ends. The CDR3 coding sequence is TGTGCCATCAGTACGAGCCCCCAAGTAGCTTTCTTT. It encodes CAISTSPQVAFF.

The rearrangement joins TRBV20-1 to TRBJ2-3, with a tentative D call TRBD1 (5 bases). CDR3 size: 13 residues. Between the trimmed V and J ends, which lost 6 bases and 2 bases, there was a span of 12 bases. Germline CDR1 DFQATT, CDR2 SNEGSKA (reference sequence). The CDR3 loop is CSATEPNTDTQYF. The CDR3 region has the DNA TGCAGTGCGACAGAGCCTAACACAGATACGCAGTATTTT.

By frequency in the sample, this clonotype is medium-sized. This chain links TRBV18 with TRBJ2-5; TRBD2 agrees at 8 bases. V was clipped by 6 bases and J by 3 bases; unmatched bases: 9. Germline CDR1 and CDR2: KGHSH and LQKENI. The CDR3 sequence is 15 residues long. CDR3 residues: CASSRLLAGEETQYF. The CDR3 nucleotides read TGTGCCAGCTCCCGACTTCTAGCGGGTGAAGAGACCCAGTACTTC.

The rearrangement uses TRBV20-1 and TRBJ2-7; D may be TRBD2 (5 bases). Germline CDR1 and CDR2: DFQATT and SNEGSKA (reference sequence). The CDR3 contains 17 residues. Trimming removed 0 bases at V and 0 bases at J, with 18 bases between. The CDR3 coding sequence is TGCAGTGCTAGAGATCGGCTAGCTGGTCCATCCTCCTACGAGCAGTACTTC. As protein: CSARDRLAGPSSYEQYF.

This clonotype was found a few times. The chain has TRBV4-1 and TRBJ1-1; D unresolved. This CDR3 region has 11 residues. Trimming removed 0 bases from V and 10 bases from J, with 6 bases in between. Germline CDR1 and CDR2: MGHRA and YSYEKL. CDR3 region: CASSQDLLAFF. The CDR3 DNA reads TGCGCCAGCAGCCAAGATCTCCTAGCTTTCTTT.

This clonotype was observed a few times. J is TRBJ2-5 and V is TRBV11-2; 9 nucleotides align to TRBD1. Germline CDR1 SGHAT, CDR2 FQNNGV. This CDR3 has 14 amino acids. The V segment lost 4 bases and the J segment 3 bases; nucleotides outside the gene matches: 3. The chain's CDR3 is CASSSDRGEETQYF. The DNA for the CDR3 is TGTGCCAGCAGCTCGGACAGGGGAGAAGAGACCCAGTACTTC.

J is TRBJ2-1 and V is TRBV19; 10 bases are a match to TRBD1. The CDR3 has 11 residues. The V gene's germline CDR1 is LNHDA and CDR2 SQIVND (reference sequence). Germline trimming cut 6 bases from V and 13 bases from J; bases unmatched to any gene: 3. This CDR3 is CASSGTGDQFF. CDR3 coding DNA: TGTGCCAGTAGCGGGACAGGGGACCAGTTCTTC.

As regards this clonotype: One junction end does not reproduce the germline sequence, and a read error may be involved. V and J are TRBV7-9 and TRBJ2-1, with D perhaps TRBD1 (6 bases). The CDR3 has 9 amino acids. Germline lookup yields CDR1 SEHNR and CDR2 FQNEAQ (reference sequence). Here the CDR3 reads CTGSNEQFF. The CDR3 DNA follows: TGCACAGGGAGCAATGAGCAGTTCTTC.

In this sample, this clonotype turned up many times. The chain joins TRBV5-1 to TRBJ1-2; D not resolved. The CDR3 totals 14 residues. V was trimmed by 0 bases and J by 7 bases, leaving 13 bases between them. CDR1 is SGHRS and CDR2 is YFSETQ in the germline V gene. CDR3 DNA sequence: TGCGCCAGCAGCTTGGTTGAGTTCCCTACTGGCTACACCTTC. Its protein is CASSLVEFPTGYTF.

The V call is TRBV27, the J call TRBJ2-7; tentatively, D is TRBD1 (6 bases). Per the germline V gene, CDR1 is MNHEY and CDR2 is SMNVEV (reference sequence). The CDR3 extends over 14 amino acids. V lost 4 bases and J 4 bases, leaving 14 bases between the germline ends. This CDR3 reads CASSYQDRAYEQYF. The CDR3 DNA is TGTGCCAGCAGTTACCAGGACAGAGCTTACGAGCAGTACTTC.

This clonotype was observed a handful of times. V is TRBV7-2 and J is TRBJ2-7; 8 nucleotides match TRBD2. The CDR3 runs 14 residues. V gave up 5 bases and J gave up 3 bases; unmatched junction bases: 6. Germline CDR1 and CDR2: SGHTA and FQGNSA. CDR3 in amino acids: CASSATSVHYEQYF. DNA of the CDR3: TGTGCCAGCAGCGCGACTAGCGTGCACTACGAGCAGTACTTC.

This clonotype was observed a handful of times. The V gene is TRBV7-3, the J gene TRBJ2-1, with TRBD2 identical over 9 bases. CDR3 length: 14 residues. J gave up 6 bases and V 4 bases, and 4 bases lay outside the gene matches. Per the germline V gene, CDR1 is SGHTA and CDR2 is FQGTGA. CDR3 sequence: CASSSGLALNEQFF. For the CDR3, the DNA is TGTGCCAGCAGCTCGGGACTAGCTCTCAATGAGCAGTTCTTC.

This clonotype was observed a few times. The CDR3: CASSQVSGLDTYEQYF. In DNA form, the CDR3 reads TGCGCCAGCAGCCAAGTGTCTGGACTAGACACCTACGAGCAGTACTTC. The chain joins TRBV4-1 to TRBJ2-7, with 7 nucleotides matching TRBD2. After removal of 1 base from V and 2 bases from J, the junction contained 8 bases not matched to a gene. Germline V CDR1 and CDR2: MGHRA, YSYEKL. This CDR3 has 16 residues.

This clonotype was counted once. The V call is TRBV20-1, the J call TRBJ2-2; a weak D match, TRBD2 (5 bases). Germline loops: CDR1 DFQATT, CDR2 SNEGSKA (reference sequence). This CDR3 contains 14 residues. V gave up 3 bases and J gave up 0 bases, with 8 bases separating them. Written as DNA, the CDR3 is TGCAGTGCTAGCGGGGTTTCGAACACCGGGGAGCTGTTTTTT. It yields the protein CSASGVSNTGELFF.

This clonotype was seen more than once but under ten times. CDR3 sequence reads: CASSQDEADNEQYF. The DNA of the CDR3 is TGTGCCAGCAGCCAAGATGAAGCTGACAACGAGCAGTACTTC. The gene calls are TRBV4-2 and TRBJ2-7; no firm D call. Germline V gene sequence: CDR1 LGHNA, CDR2 YNFKEQ. Trimming took off 0 bases at V and 5 bases at J, with 11 bases between the two ends. CDR3 length: 14 amino acids.

A few counts support this clonotype. The chain recombines TRBV20-1 with TRBJ2-1, with 7 bases identical to TRBD1. In germline, CDR1 is DFQATT, CDR2 SNEGSKA (reference sequence). J was trimmed by 1 base and V by 6 bases; bases with no gene match: 9. CDR3 length: 15 residues. CDR3 in amino acids: CSAPGGRGSYNEQFF. The CDR3 DNA follows: TGCAGTGCGCCAGGGGGAAGGGGGTCCTACAATGAGCAGTTCTTC.

The table lists this clonotype with a few counts. The rearrangement links TRBV20-1 to TRBJ2-5, with D tentatively TRBD1 or TRBD2 (5 bases each). Germline V gene lookup returns CDR1 DFQATT and CDR2 SNEGSKA (reference sequence). Trimming pared 2 bases from V and 9 bases from J, leaving 22 bases between. The CDR3 has 15 amino acids. The CDR3 is CSARTLIPFGAAQYF. The CDR3, as DNA: TGCAGTGCTAGAACCTTAATACCCTTCGGGGCGGCCCAGTACTTC.

This clonotype has only a few counts. This chain links TRBV10-3 with TRBJ2-3; the match to TRBD2 covers 10 bases. The germline V gene encodes CDR1 ENHRY and CDR2 SYGVKD. This CDR3 has 14 residues. V trimming: 10 bases; J trimming: 3 bases; junction bases outside the gene matches: 7. This CDR3 is CATAAGGDTDTQYF. Written as DNA, the CDR3 is TGTGCCACCGCAGCGGGGGGGGATACAGATACGCAGTATTTT.

This clonotype has a handful of counts. The chain joins TRBV5-1 to TRBJ1-3, with D unclear. The CDR3 runs to 15 residues. The germline V gene encodes CDR1 SGHRS and CDR2 YFSETQ. Deletions cut 0 bases from V and 0 bases from J, with 7 bases between. The CDR3 spells CASSLDNNSGNTIYF. The DNA for the CDR3 is TGCGCCAGCAGCTTGGACAACAACTCTGGAAACACCATATATTTT.

The chain carries TRBV5-1 and TRBJ2-1; 9 nucleotides align to TRBD2. This CDR3 has 16 residues. The germline V gene has CDR1 SGHRS and CDR2 YFSETQ. Trimming at V came to 6 bases and at J to 3 bases, leaving 10 bases not matched to a gene. In DNA form, the CDR3 reads TGCGCCAGCATCCCGTTAGCGGGAGCGGTCTACAATGAGCAGTTCTTC. As protein: CASIPLAGAVYNEQFF. Based on the CDR3 plus reference TRBV5-1 and TRBJ2-1, the full variable domain is KAGVTQTPRYLIKTRGQQVTLSCSPISGHRSVSWYQQTPGQGLQFLFEYFSETQRNKGNFPGRFSGRQFSNSRSEMNVSTLELGDSALYLCASIPLAGAVYNEQFFGPGTRLTVL.

Ten or more counts support this clonotype. The chain employs TRBV5-1 and TRBJ2-7; D not resolved. The V and J ends lost 0 bases and 2 bases respectively, with 6 bases between them. Germline V CDR1 and CDR2: SGHRS, YFSETQ. The CDR3 totals 13 residues. CDR3 sequence reads: CASSLVVAYEQYF. The DNA of the CDR3 is TGCGCCAGCAGCTTGGTGGTAGCCTACGAGCAGTACTTC.

V and J are TRBV19 and TRBJ2-1; D is undetermined. This CDR3 region has 15 residues. Looked up from germline, CDR1 is LNHDA and CDR2 is SQIVND (reference sequence). V shed 5 bases and J shed 0 bases, with 11 bases lying between them. The CDR3 sequence: CASSPATTSYNEQFF. DNA of the CDR3: TGTGCCAGTAGTCCAGCGACCACCTCCTACAATGAGCAGTTCTTC.

This clonotype was detected many times. The rearrangement joins TRBV7-3 to TRBJ2-3; 10 bases agree with TRBD2. From germline, CDR1 is SGHTA and CDR2 FQGTGA. The length of the CDR3 is 14 residues. The J segment lost 2 bases and the V segment lost 5 bases, leaving 1 base of the junction unmatched. The CDR3 spells CASSTSGDTDTQYF. Written as DNA, the CDR3 is TGTGCCAGCAGCACTAGCGGGGACACAGATACGCAGTATTTT.

In nucleotides, the CDR3 is TGTGCCAGCAGCCAAGACAGGGGGTGGAACAATGAGCAGTTCTTC. Protein: CASSQDRGWNNEQFF. The rearrangement uses TRBV6-1 and TRBJ2-1; 9 nucleotides line up with TRBD1. Germline V lookup: CDR1 MNHNS, CDR2 SASEGT. This CDR3 is 15 amino acids long. Trimming at V came to 6 bases and at J to 5 bases, leaving 8 bases not matched to a gene.

This clonotype turned up a few times. V gene TRBV27 combines with J gene TRBJ2-3; the D is unclear. V was clipped by 0 bases and J by 2 bases, with 15 bases between them. The CDR3 spans 17 residues. The germline V gene has CDR1 MNHEY and CDR2 SMNVEV (reference sequence). In nucleotides, the CDR3 is TGTGCCAGCAGTTTATCGGCCGGGCCAATCGCCACAGATACGCAGTATTTT. Its translation: CASSLSAGPIATDTQYF.

A few counts support this clonotype. V gene TRBV27 combines with J gene TRBJ2-7; TRBD1 aligns across 8 bases. Trimming took 8 bases from V and 1 from J; bases not matched to a gene: 10. From germline, CDR1 is MNHEY and CDR2 SMNVEV (reference sequence). CDR3 length: 15 residues. CDR3 sequence: CASGDRGGGSYEQYF. CDR3 DNA sequence: TGTGCCAGCGGAGACAGGGGCGGCGGGTCCTACGAGCAGTACTTC.

This clonotype was seen a few times. The chain has TRBV10-3 and TRBJ2-3; D remains ambiguous. The ends were cut back, 4 bases at V and 1 base at J, with 9 bases in the middle. Germline lookup yields CDR1 ENHRY and CDR2 SYGVKD. The CDR3 spans 14 residues. CDR3 region: CAISAGGGTDTQYF. Here the CDR3 DNA reads TGTGCCATCAGTGCCGGTGGGGGCACAGATACGCAGTATTTT.

The sample holds a few counts of this clonotype. V usage is TRBV7-3 and J usage is TRBJ2-2, with 8 bases fitting TRBD2. The germline gives CDR1 SGHTA, CDR2 FQGTGA. The CDR3 consists of 15 residues. V was clipped by 5 bases and J by 7 bases; unmatched bases: 9. CDR3 amino acids: CASSTHTLAGGELFF. CDR3 nucleotide sequence: TGTGCCAGCAGCACCCACACCCTAGCGGGCGGGGAGCTGTTTTTT.